What follows are 13 T cell receptor beta chains derived from one specimen sequenced in a study of shared clonotypes between healthy human individuals. Sequencing used immunoSEQ multiplex PCR; TCRdb keeps in-frame clones, though not all of them. The sample records about 1.1 million clones, approximately 75% being singletons. The specimen sequenced was memory CD4+ T cells from PBMCs. Subset defined: CD45RA-negative fraction. The receptors originated from a man younger than 30 in good health. Some clones in this sample may be carry-over from other donors' samples.

The chain is built from TRBV7-3 and TRBJ2-7; maybe TRBD2 (6 bases). The CDR3 has 14 residues. The V end lost 5 bases, the J end lost 4 bases, and 15 bases lay between the germline ends. Per the germline V gene, CDR1 is SGHTA and CDR2 is FQGTGA. CDR3 sequence reads: CASSRRDGGYEQYF. CDR3 DNA: TGTGCCAGCAGCCGCCGGGATGGGGGGTACGAGCAGTACTTC.

The chain joins TRBV28 to TRBJ2-4; no definite D call. Between the trimmed V and J ends, which lost 2 bases and 0 bases, there was a span of 11 bases. Germline CDR1 reads MDHEN; CDR2 reads SYDVKM. This CDR3 region has 16 residues. The CDR3 here is CASSLASEIAKNIQYF. CDR3 DNA sequence: TGTGCCAGCAGTTTAGCAAGCGAAATAGCCAAAAACATTCAGTACTTC.

A note on this clone: One junction end does not reproduce the germline sequence, and a read error may be involved. The chain joins TRBV2 to TRBJ2-2; no clear D. Per the germline V gene, CDR1 is SNHLY and CDR2 is FYNNEI. This CDR3 comprises 12 residues. The CDR3 here is CASREDTGELFF. The CDR3 nucleotides read TGTGCCAGCAGGGAAGACACCGGGGAGCTGTTTTTT.

This chain links TRBV4-3 with TRBJ2-7; TRBD1 matches 8 bases. The CDR3 is 18 residues long. The V segment lost 1 base and the J segment 0 bases; nucleotides outside the gene matches: 11. Germline V CDR1 and CDR2: LGHNA, YSLEER. DNA for the CDR3: TGCGCCAGCAGCCAAGCCCTAACTTGGACAGGGTACTCCTACGAGCAGTACTTC. Its translation: CASSQALTWTGYSYEQYF.

V gene TRBV5-1 combines with J gene TRBJ2-3; 10 bases match TRBD2. The ends lost 4 bases at V and 3 bases at J; junction bases unmatched: 14. Germline V gene lookup returns CDR1 SGHRS and CDR2 YFSETQ. CDR3 length: 18 residues. This CDR3 is CASSPGYGPGLATDTQYF. CDR3 coding DNA: TGCGCCAGCAGCCCGGGTTATGGTCCGGGACTAGCGACAGATACGCAGTATTTT.

This chain links TRBV7-8 with TRBJ1-2, with 9 bases fitting TRBD1. The CDR3 totals 14 residues. The V gene's germline CDR1 is SGHVS and CDR2 FQNEAQ. V lost 5 bases, J lost 8 bases, and 9 bases stayed unmatched. CDR3 sequence: CASSPPGQGFGYTF. In DNA form, the CDR3 reads TGTGCCAGCAGCCCGCCGGGACAGGGCTTCGGCTACACCTTC.

The gene calls are TRBV5-1 and TRBJ1-1; no definite D call. The germline V gene has CDR1 SGHRS and CDR2 YFSETQ. The CDR3 sequence is 13 residues long. V lost 4 bases and J 5 bases, leaving 12 bases between the germline ends. In DNA form, the CDR3 reads TGCGCCAGCAGCATCCGGGGAGGTACTGAAGCTTTCTTT. Translation gives CASSIRGGTEAFF.

In the case of this clone: Being one base from a much bigger clone, this may be a read error. The V and J genes are TRBV6-1 and TRBJ2-5, with 8 nucleotides matching TRBD2. Trimming removed 6 bases from V and 2 bases from J; junction bases left unmatched: 2. Germline CDR1 is MNHNS and CDR2 is SASEGT. The CDR3 runs 13 residues. CDR3 bases: TGTGCCAGCAGGCGGGGGGTACAAGAGACCCAGTACTTC. Translation gives CASRRGVQETQYF.

The genes are TRBV5-8 and TRBJ1-5; D unresolved. Germline CDR1 reads SGHTS; CDR2 reads YDEGEE. The V end lost 4 bases, the J end lost 4 bases, and 21 bases lay between the germline ends. The CDR3 covers 17 residues. The CDR3 DNA sequence: TGTGCCAGCAGCCAGAACGACCCTACCCCTGGGAATCAGCCCCAGCATTTT. It translates to CASSQNDPTPGNQPQHF.

The genes are TRBV18 and TRBJ1-1, with D hard to call. V dropped 6 bases and J dropped 6 bases, with 17 bases sitting between them. The CDR3 has 14 amino acids. Germline-derived CDR1 and CDR2 are KGHSH and LQKENI. The CDR3 nucleotides are TGTGCCAGCTCCCAGACCATTAAGGAGGCTGAAGCTTTCTTT. Protein: CASSQTIKEAEAFF.

The chain is built from TRBV6-1 and TRBJ2-7, with TRBD2 matching over 7 bases. J lost 6 bases, V lost 3 bases, and 8 bases had no gene match. Germline V lookup: CDR1 MNHNS, CDR2 SASEGT. The CDR3 runs to 14 residues. This chain's CDR3 is CASSDLRGSSEQYF. CDR3 bases: TGTGCCAGCAGTGATCTGCGCGGGAGTTCCGAGCAGTACTTC.

The CDR3 nucleotides read TGTGCCACCGGGCTCGATGAAACTGGGTATGGCTACACCTTC. Translating it yields CATGLDETGYGYTF. The V gene is TRBV6-1, the J gene TRBJ1-2; D remains ambiguous. V lost 10 bases, J lost 5 bases, and 20 bases lay in between. CDR1 and CDR2 from the germline V gene are MNHNS and SASEGT. The CDR3 consists of 14 residues.

The chain has TRBV7-6 and TRBJ1-3; D might be TRBD1 (5 bases). V was shortened by 1 base and J by 0 bases, with 10 bases between the two germline ends. CDR3 length: 16 amino acids. The germline V gene encodes CDR1 SGHVS and CDR2 FNYEAQ. The CDR3 region is CASSLGQGLSGNTIYF. As DNA, the CDR3 is TGTGCCAGCAGCTTAGGTCAGGGCCTCTCTGGAAACACCATATATTTT.